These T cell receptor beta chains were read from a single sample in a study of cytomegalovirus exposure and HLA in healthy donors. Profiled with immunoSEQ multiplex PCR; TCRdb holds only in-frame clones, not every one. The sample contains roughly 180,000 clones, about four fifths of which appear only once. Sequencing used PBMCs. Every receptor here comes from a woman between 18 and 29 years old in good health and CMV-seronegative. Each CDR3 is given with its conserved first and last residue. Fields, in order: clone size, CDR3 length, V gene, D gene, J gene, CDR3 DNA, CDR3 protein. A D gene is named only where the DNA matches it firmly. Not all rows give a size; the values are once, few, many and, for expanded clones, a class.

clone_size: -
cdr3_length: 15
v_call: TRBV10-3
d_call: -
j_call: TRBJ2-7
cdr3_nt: TGTGCCATCAGCCTGGCCTCGGCGGGATTCTACGAGCAGTACTTC
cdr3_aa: CAISLASAGFYEQYF

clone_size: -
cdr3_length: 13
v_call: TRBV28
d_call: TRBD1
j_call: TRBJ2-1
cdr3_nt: TGTGCCAGCAGTTTATCCGGGACAGGGAGTCAGTTCTTC
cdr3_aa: CASSLSGTGSQFF

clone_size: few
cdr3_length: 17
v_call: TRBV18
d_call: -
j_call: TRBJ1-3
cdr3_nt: TGTGCCAGCTCACGCAGTGGGACACCGAGCTCTGGAAACACCATATATTTT
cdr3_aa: CASSRSGTPSSGNTIYF

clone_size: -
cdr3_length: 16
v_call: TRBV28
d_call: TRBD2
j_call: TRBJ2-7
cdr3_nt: TGTGCCAGCAGACTGGGACTAGCGGGCCCCTTCTACGAGCAGTACTTC
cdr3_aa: CASRLGLAGPFYEQYF

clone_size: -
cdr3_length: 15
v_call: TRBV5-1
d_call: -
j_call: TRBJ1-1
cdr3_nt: TGCGCCAGCAGTGAACCAGGGTCCATGAACACTGAAGCTTTCTTT
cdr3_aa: CASSEPGSMNTEAFF

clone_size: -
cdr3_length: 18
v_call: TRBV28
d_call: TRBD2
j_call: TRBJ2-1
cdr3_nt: TGTGCCAGCAGTTTATCGGGGCGGTGGCTAGCGGGATACAATGAGCAGTTCTTC
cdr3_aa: CASSLSGRWLAGYNEQFF

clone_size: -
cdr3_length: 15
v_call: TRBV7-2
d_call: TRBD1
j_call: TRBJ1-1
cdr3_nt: TGTGCCAGCAGTTTCCGGACAGGGAGGAACACTGAAGCTTTCTTT
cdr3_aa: CASSFRTGRNTEAFF

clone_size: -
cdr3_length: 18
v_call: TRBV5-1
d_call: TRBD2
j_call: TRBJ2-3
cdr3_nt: TGCGCCAGCAGCTTCCACGCCGGGACTAGCGGTCCCACAGATACGCAGTATTTT
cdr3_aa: CASSFHAGTSGPTDTQYF

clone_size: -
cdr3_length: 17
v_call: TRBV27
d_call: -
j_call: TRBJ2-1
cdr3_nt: TGTGCCAGCAGAACGGACTGGGCTAGCTGGTCCTACAATGAGCAGTTCTTC
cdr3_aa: CASRTDWASWSYNEQFF

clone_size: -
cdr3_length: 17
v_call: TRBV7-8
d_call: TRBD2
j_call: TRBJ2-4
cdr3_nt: TGTGCCAGCAGCTTAAAACTAGCGGGAGGTGCCAAAAACATTCAGTACTTC
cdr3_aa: CASSLKLAGGAKNIQYF

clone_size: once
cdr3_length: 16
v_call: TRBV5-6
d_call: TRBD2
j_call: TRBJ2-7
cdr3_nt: TGTGCCAGCAGCTTGGCCTGGGCTAGCGGGGTCTACGAGCAGTACTTC
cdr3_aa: CASSLAWASGVYEQYF

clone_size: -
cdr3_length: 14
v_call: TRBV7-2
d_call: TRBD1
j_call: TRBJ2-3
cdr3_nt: TGTGCCAGCAGCTTAGATCCCGACAGGGTTGAGCAGTATTTT
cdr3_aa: CASSLDPDRVEQYF

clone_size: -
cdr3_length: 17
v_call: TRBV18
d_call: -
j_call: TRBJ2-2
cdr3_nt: TGTGCCAGCTCACCACTCGCGGGGCAGGGGAACACCGGGGAGCTGTTTTTT
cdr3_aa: CASSPLAGQGNTGELFF

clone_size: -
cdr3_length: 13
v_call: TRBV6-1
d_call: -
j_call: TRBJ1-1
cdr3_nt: TGTGCCAGCAGCGTGACAGAGAACACTGAAGCTTTCTTT
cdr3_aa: CASSVTENTEAFF

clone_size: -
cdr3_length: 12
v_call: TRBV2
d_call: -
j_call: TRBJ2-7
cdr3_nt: TGTGCCAGCAGTGTTGCGGAGTACGAGCAGTACTTC
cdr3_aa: CASSVAEYEQYF

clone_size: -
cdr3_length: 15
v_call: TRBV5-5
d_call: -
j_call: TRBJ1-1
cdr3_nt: TGTGCCAGCAGCTTGGGCTCTACGGGGGGAACTGAAGCTTTCTTT
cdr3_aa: CASSLGSTGGTEAFF

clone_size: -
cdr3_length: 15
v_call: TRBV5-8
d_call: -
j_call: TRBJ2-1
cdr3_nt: TGTGCCAGCAGCTTGGCAAGGAAACTAGGCAATGAGCAGTTCTTC
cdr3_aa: CASSLARKLGNEQFF

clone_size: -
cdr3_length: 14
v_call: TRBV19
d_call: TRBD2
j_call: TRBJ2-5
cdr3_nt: TGTGCCAGTAGTATGGCCGGAGGTACGGGGGGGTCGTACTTC
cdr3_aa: CASSMAGGTGGSYF

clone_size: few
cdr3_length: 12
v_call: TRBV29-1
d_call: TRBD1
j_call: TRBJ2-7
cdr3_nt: TGCAGCGCCATGACAGGGTCCTACGAGCAGTACTTC
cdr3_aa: CSAMTGSYEQYF